This T cell receptor beta chain is from a study of T cell responses to AZD1222 COVID-19 vaccine. The study, taken as a whole, reports: Repertoires were sampled only after the peak T cell response. Donors were chiefly white British, with a greater number of females, and clonal diversity was perhaps underestimated.

Trimming took 3 bases from V and 4 from J; bases not matched to a gene: 8. Germline assignment: CDR1 LGHNT and CDR2 FRNRAP. The CDR3 length is 15 residues. A remark on this clone: Its target is not known.

Produced via immunoSEQ multiplex PCR; TCRdb's table is partial and in-frame only. Altogether some 150,000 clones are present, approximately 88% being singletons, with the ten largest covering around 15%. Here the sequenced sample was peripheral blood, taken on day 0 of AZD1222 vaccination. The TCR originated in an adult in good health. V usage is TRBV12-5 and J usage is TRBJ2-5; 7 bases line up with TRBD1. The CDR3, as DNA: TGTGCTAGTGGTTTAGGAAAGACAGGGAGAGAGACCCAGTACTTC. It encodes CASGLGKTGRETQYF.